This T cell receptor beta chain was recorded in a study of CD8 T cells in ankylosing spondylitis. On this clonotype itself: Its specificity is not known.

Germline-derived CDR1 and CDR2 are SGHKS and YYEKEE (reference sequence). The CDR3 runs to 15 residues. The germline V and J ends were trimmed by 1 base and 0 bases, with 11 bases remaining between them. MiXCR was run by TCRdb on the 5' RACE reads, yielding one entry per CDR3 protein. The repertoire consists of 390,000 or so distinct CDR3 sequences, with 20% to 25% occurring once and the leading ten covering about 16%. Overall study findings and caveats: CD8+ by phenotype, disease-linked clones were relatively rare in peripheral blood. In ankylosing spondylitis patients, matched synovial fluid reportedly showed significant enrichment of disease-linked clones. There was a TCR beta motif, made of roughly eight highly homologous variants, that appeared characteristic of ankylosing spondylitis blood.

The source is a male donor with ankylosing spondylitis. The V gene is TRBV5-5, the J gene TRBJ2-7; the D gene is possibly TRBD2 (5 bases). The sequencing input was blood, either unsorted or a sorted T cell fraction (not recorded which). CDR3 residues: CASSLYSDSSYEQYF. CDR3 DNA: TGTGCCAGCAGCTTGTATAGCGACTCCTCCTACGAGCAGTACTTC.